The 15 T cell receptor beta chains listed next were all sequenced from one sample in a study of cytomegalovirus exposure and HLA in healthy donors. Both 60 Vbeta primers and 13 Jbeta primers went into the PCR. Repertoires were generated with immunoSEQ multiplex PCR, while TCRdb's copy carries only in-frame clones and drops some. The sample contains tens of thousands of clones, around four fifths of which appear only once. Sequenced input: PBMCs. These receptors originate from a male donor in good health and CMV-seronegative.

This chain links TRBV7-9 with TRBJ2-5; perhaps TRBD1 as D (8 bases). Near its end, the DNA agrees better with TRBJ2-7, so the J call may be wrong. Germline loops: CDR1 SEHNR, CDR2 FQNEAQ (reference sequence). The CDR3 is made up of 13 amino acids. The CDR3 DNA is TGTGCCAGCAGACAGGGGGGGACGAACGAGCAGTACTTC. It specifies CASRQGGTNEQYF.

V and J are TRBV27 and TRBJ1-2; weak D call: TRBD1 (5 bases). V was trimmed by 2 bases and J by 7 bases, leaving 14 bases between them. The CDR3 totals 14 residues. Per the germline V gene, CDR1 is MNHEY and CDR2 is SMNVEV (reference sequence). CDR3 loop: CASSLGGEISGYTF. CDR3 coding DNA: TGTGCCAGCAGTTTAGGGGGGGAAATTAGTGGCTACACCTTC.

The chain combines TRBV27 with TRBJ1-1, with 8 bases matching TRBD1. After removal of 2 bases from V and 5 bases from J, the junction contained 10 bases not matched to a gene. The germline V gene encodes CDR1 MNHEY and CDR2 SMNVEV (reference sequence). CDR3 length: 16 residues. The CDR3 DNA is TGTGCCAGCAGTTTAAGACGGCAGGGGGCTGGGACTGAAGCTTTCTTT. It codes for CASSLRRQGAGTEAFF.

This rearrangement joins TRBV12-2 to TRBJ2-7; TRBD1 is the table's D call and was not checked against the DNA. TRBV12-2 is described as a pseudogene. The CDR3 contains 17 residues. The CDR3: CASRFYGTGPLDHEQYF. The CDR3 DNA sequence: TGTGCAAGTCGCTTCTACGGGACAGGGCCTCTCGACCACGAGCAGTACTTC.

This clone was seen more than once but under ten times. The rearrangement links TRBV4-3 to TRBJ1-4; TRBD1 aligns across 7 bases. Per the germline V gene, CDR1 is LGHNA and CDR2 is YSLEER. V was pared by 4 bases and J by 4 bases, with 3 bases of the junction left unmatched. The CDR3 consists of 14 residues. As DNA, the CDR3 is TGCGCCAGCAGCCTGGGACAGAATAATGAAAAACTGTTTTTT. Encoded protein: CASSLGQNNEKLFF.

V is TRBV6-5 and J is TRBJ2-7; 10 nucleotides match TRBD1. The CDR3 runs 15 residues. Germline V CDR1 and CDR2: MNHEY, SVGAGI. V lost 7 bases to trimming and J lost 3 bases; unmatched junction nucleotides: 9. The CDR3 loop is CASTQGQGLFYEQYF. The CDR3 bases are TGTGCCAGCACCCAGGGACAGGGGCTTTTCTACGAGCAGTACTTC.

This clone has just a few counts. The chain has TRBV9 and TRBJ2-2, with no clear D. The CDR3 consists of 14 residues. The germline V gene has CDR1 SGDLS and CDR2 YYNGEE. V shed 2 bases and J shed 7 bases, with 12 bases lying between them. The CDR3 region is CASSVSPKVGELFF. The CDR3 DNA is TGTGCCAGCAGCGTTAGTCCGAAAGTCGGGGAGCTGTTTTTT.

V usage is TRBV4-3 and J usage is TRBJ1-2; 7 bases are shared with TRBD1. CDR1 is LGHNA and CDR2 is YSLEER in the germline V gene. The CDR3 contains 15 residues. Trimming removed 1 base from V and 4 bases from J; junction bases left unmatched: 6. The CDR3 DNA sequence: TGCGCCAGCAGCCAAGTCGGGACAGCCTTCTATGGCTACACCTTC. Protein product: CASSQVGTAFYGYTF.

The rearrangement links TRBV6-1 to TRBJ2-1; D gene unclear. CDR3 length: 14 amino acids. V was shortened by 2 bases and J by 6 bases, with 11 bases between the two germline ends. Germline loops: CDR1 MNHNS, CDR2 SASEGT. CDR3 DNA: TGTGCCAGCAGTGAAAACCCCACTGGCAATGAGCAGTTCTTC. Encoded protein: CASSENPTGNEQFF.

The genes are TRBV28 and TRBJ2-2; D possibly corresponds to TRBD2 (7 bases). CDR3 length equals 16 residues. Germline assignment: CDR1 MDHEN and CDR2 SYDVKM. The germline V and J ends were trimmed by 7 bases and 5 bases, with 20 bases remaining between them. CDR3 DNA: TGTGCCAGCACCATAGAGGGGGGGCTCAGAACCGGGGAGCTGTTTTTT. Translating gives CASTIEGGLRTGELFF.

This clone appeared once. The V gene is TRBV19, the J gene TRBJ1-2; unclear D gene. V lost 2 bases and J 4 bases, leaving 8 bases between the germline ends. The CDR3 totals 13 residues. Germline CDR1 LNHDA, CDR2 SQIVND (reference sequence). The CDR3: CASSISGVYGYTF. In nucleotides, the CDR3 is TGTGCCAGTAGTATATCCGGGGTCTATGGCTACACCTTC.

This clone was observed a few times. This rearrangement joins TRBV7-8 to TRBJ1-4; D is perhaps TRBD1 (6 bases). The CDR3 is made up of 18 amino acids. CDR1 is SGHVS, CDR2 FQNEAQ, per germline. Trimming left V 6 bases short and J 3 bases short, with 23 bases between. This CDR3 is CASRRSRDGGPANEKLFF. DNA for the CDR3: TGTGCCAGCAGAAGATCCCGGGACGGGGGGCCGGCTAATGAAAAACTGTTTTTT.

The genes are TRBV11-3 and TRBJ1-1; 9 nucleotides line up with TRBD1. The CDR3 has 14 residues. The V and J ends lost 6 bases and 1 base, in that order; junction bases with no gene match: 3. Germline V gene sequence: CDR1 SGHNT, CDR2 YENEEA. The CDR3, as DNA: TGTGCCAGCAGTCAACAGGGGGCGAACACTGAAGCTTTCTTT. It is translated as CASSQQGANTEAFF.

This chain connects TRBV19 to TRBJ1-6; TRBD1 matches at 7 bases. The length of the CDR3 is 13 residues. Germline lookup yields CDR1 LNHDA and CDR2 SQIVND (reference sequence). With 7 bases clipped from V and 10 bases from J, the junction kept 7 bases outside the gene matches. Written as DNA, the CDR3 is TGTGCCAGTATCGGGCAGGGGGGCTCACCCCTCCACTTT. Translated, it gives CASIGQGGSPLHF.

This chain links TRBV18 with TRBJ1-1; D not certain. Trimming stripped 3 bases from V and 2 bases from J, with 10 bases between. The CDR3 runs to 14 residues. Germline V lookup: CDR1 KGHSH, CDR2 LQKENI. CDR3 sequence reads: CASSPEGSNTEAFF. DNA of the CDR3: TGTGCCAGCTCACCGGAGGGATCAAACACTGAAGCTTTCTTT.